The rows below give T cell receptor beta chains drawn from one sample of a study of cytomegalovirus exposure and HLA in healthy donors. Profiled with immunoSEQ multiplex PCR; TCRdb holds only in-frame clones, not every one. The sample lists approximately 160,000 clones; roughly four fifths were seen once. Material for sequencing was PBMCs. The receptors originated from a man in his fifties in good health and CMV-seropositive. The CDR3 runs from the conserved cysteine through the conserved F or W. Fields, in order: D gene, J gene, clone size, V gene, CDR3 protein, CDR3 DNA. D genes are given only for firm matches. The size of a clone is reported for some rows only, either as once, few or many, or as a class for expanded clones.

>TRBD1|TRBJ1-5|few|TRBV9
CASSVAPDREGQPQHF
TGTGCCAGCAGCGTAGCCCCGGACAGGGAAGGTCAGCCCCAGCATTTT
>.|TRBJ2-3|.|TRBV15
CATRTRLRDTQYF
TGTGCCACCCGGACAAGGTTGAGAGATACGCAGTATTTT
>TRBD2|TRBJ2-3|.|TRBV10-3
CAIPTSEPPGDTQYF
TGTGCCATTCCGACTAGCGAACCGCCCGGGGATACGCAGTATTTT
>.|TRBJ2-2|.|TRBV11-2
CASSLNVGAGELFF
TGTGCCAGCAGCTTAAACGTCGGGGCCGGGGAGCTGTTTTTT
>.|TRBJ1-5|.|TRBV5-4
CASSFERDQPQHF
TGTGCCAGCAGCTTTGAGCGAGATCAGCCCCAGCATTTT
>.|TRBJ1-1|.|TRBV10-3
CAMGKWGDEAFF
TGTGCCATGGGGAAATGGGGGGATGAAGCTTTCTTT
>TRBD1|TRBJ1-1|.|TRBV7-9
CASSPPGQGRNTEAFF
TGTGCCAGCAGCCCGCCGGGACAGGGTAGGAACACTGAAGCTTTCTTT
>TRBD2|TRBJ2-7|.|TRBV27
CASSFLASGNEQYF
TGTGCCAGCAGTTTTTTGGCTAGCGGCAACGAGCAGTACTTC
>TRBD2|TRBJ2-7|few|TRBV4-1
CASSPVGLAGGEQYF
TGCGCCAGCAGCCCCGTGGGACTAGCGGGGGGCGAGCAGTACTTC
>TRBD1|TRBJ1-2|.|TRBV9
CASSVASGQGAYGYTF
TGTGCCAGCAGCGTAGCCAGCGGACAGGGGGCTTATGGCTACACCTTC
>.|TRBJ2-3|.|TRBV19
CASSIWRGTDTQYF
TGTGCCAGTAGTATCTGGAGAGGCACAGATACGCAGTATTTT
>.|TRBJ2-7|few|TRBV30
CAWRGWASTYEQYF
TGTGCCTGGAGAGGATGGGCCTCAACCTACGAGCAGTACTTC